The next 16 T cell receptor beta chains were all read from a single sample in a study of cytotoxic CD8 clonotypes in ibrutinib-treated CLL. Repertoires were generated with immunoSEQ multiplex PCR, while TCRdb's copy carries only in-frame clones and drops some. In the table there are over 70,000 clones, roughly 83% of which are singletons. Sequencing was performed on PBMCs, taken after 12 months of ibrutinib treatment. These receptors all come from a human donor with chronic lymphocytic leukemia.

This clone was seen only once. The V call is TRBV28, the J call TRBJ2-2; D gene uncertain. CDR3 length: 13 residues. Germline V lookup: CDR1 MDHEN, CDR2 SYDVKM. Trimming shortened V by 6 bases and J by 7 bases, and 12 bases separated the two germline ends. CDR3 sequence (DNA): TGTGCCAGCAGCTACCGGATTTACGGGGAGCTGTTTTTT. Translation gives CASSYRIYGELFF.

The chain carries TRBV28 and TRBJ2-1; TRBD2 matches 12 bases. J gave up 8 bases and V 5 bases, and 10 bases lay outside the gene matches. Germline loops: CDR1 MDHEN, CDR2 SYDVKM. There are 16 residues in the CDR3. The CDR3 protein is CASSTRLAGDGDEQFF. CDR3 DNA: TGTGCCAGCAGTACACGACTAGCGGGAGATGGGGATGAGCAGTTCTTC.

The CDR3 region is CASSSGIGEQYF. CDR3 sequence (DNA): TGTGCCAGCAGCAGTGGGATAGGGGAGCAGTACTTC. V usage is TRBV5-5 and J usage is TRBJ2-7; no definite D call. The CDR3 spans 12 residues. Germline assignment: CDR1 SGHKS and CDR2 YYEKEE (reference sequence). The V gene lost 4 bases and the J gene lost 7 bases, with 12 bases spanning the gap.

The chain links TRBV28 to TRBJ2-1; D gene ambiguous. The CDR3 has 16 residues. V gave up 8 bases and J gave up 0 bases, with 17 bases separating them. Looked up from germline, CDR1 is MDHEN and CDR2 is SYDVKM. CDR3 nucleotides: TGTGCCAGCCAAGCCCCCGGCGCCCGCTCCTACAATGAGCAGTTCTTC. Protein sequence: CASQAPGARSYNEQFF.

The V and J genes are TRBV28 and TRBJ2-2; D not resolved. CDR3 length: 13 residues. CDR1 is MDHEN, CDR2 SYDVKM, per germline. The germline V and J ends were trimmed by 4 bases and 3 bases, with 6 bases remaining between them. CDR3 residues: CASSYHYTGELFF. CDR3 bases: TGTGCCAGCAGTTACCATTACACCGGGGAGCTGTTTTTT.

The V gene is TRBV5-1, the J gene TRBJ2-5; TRBD2 aligns across 11 bases. The V gene's germline CDR1 is SGHRS and CDR2 YFSETQ. The CDR3 consists of 16 residues. V shed 2 bases, J shed 1 base, and the junction held 4 bases outside the gene matches. CDR3 residues: CASSFGSGRVQETQYF. In DNA, the CDR3 is TGCGCCAGCAGCTTTGGTAGCGGGAGGGTCCAAGAGACCCAGTACTTC.

V and J are TRBV28 and TRBJ2-7; no definite D call. Germline values: CDR1 MDHEN, CDR2 SYDVKM. CDR3 length: 11 residues. V was trimmed by 3 bases and J by 6 bases, leaving 6 bases between them. CDR3 bases: TGTGCCAGCAGTTTCTGGGGCGAGCAGTACTTC. The encoded protein is CASSFWGEQYF.

V and J are TRBV19 and TRBJ1-5, with D perhaps TRBD1 (6 bases). The CDR3 runs 14 residues. The ends were cut back, 1 base at V and 6 bases at J, with 10 bases in the middle. CDR1 is LNHDA, CDR2 SQIVND, per germline (reference sequence). In nucleotides, the CDR3 is TGTGCCAGTAGTATAGCACAGGGCACTCAGCCCCAGCATTTT. Translated, it gives CASSIAQGTQPQHF.

The rearrangement uses TRBV10-3 and TRBJ2-7; D might be TRBD2 (5 bases). V lost 2 bases, J lost 3 bases, and 11 bases lay in between. CDR3 length: 14 amino acids. Germline-derived CDR1 and CDR2 are ENHRY and SYGVKD. In nucleotides, the CDR3 is TGTGCCATCAGTGAGGGGGAGTCGAACTACGAGCAGTACTTC. Protein product: CAISEGESNYEQYF.

The table lists this clone with a count of one. CDR3 in amino acids: CASSQPQTGAGNTIYF. The CDR3 nucleotides read TGCGCCAGCAGTCAACCACAGACAGGGGCCGGAAACACCATATATTTT. The chain uses TRBV23-1 and TRBJ1-3; TRBD1 matches 8 bases. TRBV23-1 is annotated as an ORF whose role is uncertain. The CDR3 extends over 16 amino acids. The V and J ends lost 2 bases and 4 bases, in that order; junction bases with no gene match: 7.

The genes are TRBV5-4 and TRBJ2-3; the D call may be TRBD1 or TRBD2 (6 bases each). CDR1 and CDR2 (germline): SGHNT, YYREEE (reference sequence). V lost 4 bases, J lost 1 base, and 16 bases lay in between. This CDR3 spans 16 amino acids. The CDR3 spells CASSPGGGRGTDTQYF. The CDR3 DNA follows: TGTGCCAGCAGCCCAGGAGGGGGGCGAGGCACAGATACGCAGTATTTT.

This sequence joins TRBV5-1 and TRBJ1-2; 7 nucleotides align to TRBD1. Per the germline V gene, CDR1 is SGHRS and CDR2 is YFSETQ. CDR3 length: 13 residues. Trimming at V came to 2 bases and at J to 8 bases, leaving 6 bases not matched to a gene. The CDR3 loop reads CASSFQGEVGYTF. CDR3 in DNA: TGCGCCAGCAGCTTCCAGGGGGAGGTCGGCTACACCTTC.

This chain uses TRBV5-1 with TRBJ2-3, with TRBD2 matching 15 bases. Germline V gene sequence: CDR1 SGHRS, CDR2 YFSETQ. V lost 4 bases to trimming and J lost 0 bases; unmatched junction nucleotides: 6. This CDR3 comprises 18 residues. CDR3 in DNA: TGCGCCAGCAGCCTGGGGACTAGCGGGAGGCCTAGCACAGATACGCAGTATTTT. Translating it yields CASSLGTSGRPSTDTQYF.

The chain employs TRBV18 and TRBJ1-4; TRBD1 is a possible D gene (6 bases). Between the trimmed V and J ends, which lost 2 bases and 9 bases, there was a span of 13 bases. Germline assignment: CDR1 KGHSH and CDR2 LQKENI. There are 14 residues in the CDR3. The CDR3 nucleotides read TGTGCCAGCTCACCAGGGGGCAGGGATCAAAAACTGTTTTTT. Amino acid sequence: CASSPGGRDQKLFF.

The chain recombines TRBV6-6 with TRBJ1-2; 8 bases line up with TRBD1. The CDR3 consists of 14 residues. Germline V lookup: CDR1 MNHNY, CDR2 SVGAGI (reference sequence). Trimming took 5 bases from V and 8 from J; bases not matched to a gene: 10. The CDR3 loop is CASSPRQGRWGYTF. The CDR3 bases are TGTGCCAGCAGTCCCCGACAGGGGCGGTGGGGCTACACCTTC.

This clone occurred once. J is TRBJ2-5 and V is TRBV5-1, with D perhaps TRBD2 (6 bases). CDR1 SGHRS and CDR2 YFSETQ come from the germline V gene. The CDR3 spans 15 residues. Trimming shortened V by 4 bases and J by 5 bases, and 18 bases separated the two germline ends. The CDR3 bases are TGCGCCAGCAGCGGGGGGTTTGGCGGGAAGGAGACCCAGTACTTC. This gives the protein CASSGGFGGKETQYF.